The 19 T cell receptor beta chains below all came from one sample that was sequenced in a study of cytomegalovirus exposure and HLA in healthy donors. The PCR contained 60 Vbeta and 13 Jbeta primers. Repertoires were generated with immunoSEQ multiplex PCR, while TCRdb's copy carries only in-frame clones and drops some. The table includes roughly 100,000 clones, 78% detected once. The source material was PBMCs. The receptors were sampled from a male donor in good health and CMV-seronegative.

The V call is TRBV5-6, the J call TRBJ1-2; no firm D call. Germline assignment: CDR1 SGHDT and CDR2 YYEEEE. The V and J ends lost 0 bases and 7 bases respectively, with 10 bases between them. The CDR3 covers 13 residues. CDR3 nucleotide sequence: TGTGCCAGCAGCTTGGGGCAGTCTGGTGGCTACACCTTC. Amino acids: CASSLGQSGGYTF.

The chain recombines TRBV25-1 with TRBJ2-2; 7 positions match TRBD2. Losses at the gene ends were 1 base for V and 5 bases for J; bases not matched to a gene: 7. Germline V CDR1 and CDR2: MGHDK, SYGVNS. The CDR3 is made up of 16 amino acids. The chain's CDR3 is CASSELRGRGTGELFF. CDR3 in DNA: TGTGCCAGCAGTGAATTGAGAGGGAGGGGTACCGGGGAGCTGTTTTTT.

This chain joins TRBV6-1 and TRBJ1-3; the match to TRBD1 covers 7 bases. V gave up 0 bases and J gave up 0 bases; unmatched junction bases: 11. Germline V CDR1 and CDR2: MNHNS, SASEGT. This CDR3 contains 19 residues. In nucleotides, the CDR3 is TGTGCCAGCAGTGAAGCGGTAGACAGGGACGTCTACTCTGGAAACACCATATATTTT. Its protein product is CASSEAVDRDVYSGNTIYF.

Points on this clone: One end of the junction is discordant with germline, which a read error may explain. The V and J genes are TRBV7-9 and TRBJ2-3, with 10 bases identical to TRBD2. The CDR3 is 17 residues long. Germline-derived CDR1 and CDR2 are SEHNR and FQNEAQ (reference sequence). The CDR3 sequence: CSSSNYRTSGDTDTQYF. The CDR3 nucleotides are TGTTCCAGCAGCAACTATCGGACTAGCGGAGACACAGATACGCAGTATTTT.

This clone was recorded only once. The chain joins TRBV10-3 to TRBJ2-5; 14 bases line up with TRBD2. Matching the DNA end better, TRBJ2-7 makes the J call doubtful. This CDR3 has 15 residues. Per the germline V gene, CDR1 is ENHRY and CDR2 is SYGVKD. The CDR3 DNA is TGTGCCATCAGTGGGGGGGGACTAGCGGGAGTCGAGCAGTACTTC. Encoded protein: CAISGGGLAGVEQYF.

J is TRBJ2-5 and V is TRBV14; no definite D call. The J call may not be correct, given that the DNA end is closer to TRBJ2-7. CDR1 and CDR2 (germline): SGHDN, FVKESK. This CDR3 has 12 amino acids. CDR3 DNA: TGTGCCAGCAGCCCACGCGCCTACGAGCAGTACTTC. Its translation: CASSPRAYEQYF.

V is TRBV21-1 and J is TRBJ2-7; the table's TRBD2 call for D was not verified on the DNA. TRBV21-1 is a documented pseudogene. CDR3 length: 14 amino acids. The CDR3 DNA reads as TGTGCCAGCAGCAAAGGAACAAGCGGTAACGAGCAGTACTTC. Translated: CASSKGTSGNEQYF.

The rearrangement joins TRBV5-1 to TRBJ2-1; tentatively, D is TRBD2 (6 bases). Germline CDR1 and CDR2: SGHRS and YFSETQ. V was trimmed by 0 bases and J by 8 bases, leaving 12 bases between them. This CDR3 is built from 14 residues. The CDR3 DNA is TGCGCCAGCAGCTTGGCCCAACTAGCCGATGAGCAGTTCTTC. Protein sequence: CASSLAQLADEQFF.

This clone was recorded once. The V and J genes are TRBV18 and TRBJ2-7; 7 bases fit TRBD2. The ends lost 4 bases at V and 12 bases at J; junction bases unmatched: 12. The CDR3 length is 13 residues. Germline V gives CDR1 KGHSH, CDR2 LQKENI. The CDR3 DNA follows: TGTGCCAGCTCACTGGGACTACCCCTGGAGACGTACTTC. This gives the protein CASSLGLPLETYF.

The genes are TRBV4-2 and TRBJ2-3, with D maybe TRBD2 (5 bases). The germline V gene encodes CDR1 LGHNA and CDR2 YNFKEQ. V lost 0 bases and J 1 base, leaving 8 bases between the germline ends. The CDR3 has 15 residues. CDR3 sequence: CASSQEQAGTDTQYF. CDR3 bases: TGTGCCAGCAGCCAAGAGCAAGCGGGCACAGATACGCAGTATTTT.

Written as DNA, the CDR3 is TGCGCCAGCAGCTTGGACCAGGGGACAGATACGCAGTATTTT. It yields the protein CASSLDQGTDTQYF. This chain joins TRBV5-1 and TRBJ2-3; D is possibly TRBD1 (6 bases). In germline, CDR1 is SGHRS, CDR2 YFSETQ. V lost 0 bases and J lost 3, with 8 bases in between. The CDR3 sequence is 14 residues long.

This clone was seen only a few times. The V gene is TRBV19, the J gene TRBJ1-5; no clear D. With 5 bases removed from V and 2 bases from J, the gap between germline ends came to 10 bases. CDR1 and CDR2 (germline): LNHDA, SQIVND (reference sequence). This CDR3 has 14 residues. The CDR3 region has the DNA TGTGCCAGTAGTTGGCAGCGGCGCAATCAGCCCCAGCATTTT. It specifies CASSWQRRNQPQHF.

This clone was observed a single time. The chain carries TRBV9 and TRBJ2-5; 10 bases are a match to TRBD1. V lost 4 bases to trimming and J lost 4 bases; unmatched junction nucleotides: 10. CDR3 size: 16 residues. Germline CDR1 is SGDLS and CDR2 is YYNGEE. The CDR3 region is CASSTDRGLTTETQYF. The CDR3 DNA reads TGTGCCAGCAGCACCGACAGGGGGCTTACAACAGAGACCCAGTACTTC. The variable domain in full, with the rest retrieved from reference TRBV9 and TRBJ2-5, is DSGVTQTPKHLITATGQRVTLRCSPRSGDLSVYWYQQSLDQGLQFLIQYYNGEERAKGNILERFSAQQFPDLHSELNLSSLELGDSALYFCASSTDRGLTTETQYFGPGTRLLVL.

The rearrangement uses TRBV11-3 and TRBJ2-5, with a possible D match to TRBD2 (5 bases). V was trimmed by 3 bases and J by 5 bases, leaving 19 bases between them. In germline, CDR1 is SGHNT, CDR2 YENEEA. This CDR3 comprises 16 residues. Here the CDR3 DNA reads TGTGCCAGCAGCTTGGGTCTAGCCGACCGTTTGGAGACCCAGTACTTC. Its translation is CASSLGLADRLETQYF.

This clone was seen a few times. CDR3 bases: TGCGCCAGCAGCCCACAAGCGGAGGGGCTAGCGAGGGTCAATGAGCAGTTCTTC. This gives the protein CASSPQAEGLARVNEQFF. This chain connects TRBV4-3 to TRBJ2-1; a possible D gene is TRBD2 (6 bases). Trimming took off 4 bases at V and 6 bases at J, with 25 bases between the two ends. The CDR3 runs to 18 residues. CDR1 is LGHNA and CDR2 is YSLEER in the germline V gene.

The genes are TRBV28 and TRBJ2-1; D gene ambiguous. Germline CDR1 MDHEN, CDR2 SYDVKM. The CDR3 totals 13 residues. Trimming shortened V by 2 bases and J by 9 bases, and 11 bases separated the two germline ends. The CDR3 is CASSLVQSGEQFF. CDR3 sequence (DNA): TGTGCCAGCAGTTTAGTCCAGTCTGGTGAGCAGTTCTTC.

This clone was counted only a few times. The chain has TRBV5-8 and TRBJ1-4; no firm D call. The germline V gene has CDR1 SGHTS and CDR2 YDEGEE. V lost 1 base to trimming and J lost 7 bases, with 11 bases between them. The length of the CDR3 is 14 residues. This CDR3 is CASSLRGIGEKLFF. In DNA form, the CDR3 reads TGTGCCAGCAGCTTGCGGGGAATCGGTGAAAAACTGTTTTTT.

This clone was found a few times. The chain employs TRBV6-6 and TRBJ2-7; D not resolved. The CDR3 spans 12 residues. Germline V lookup: CDR1 MNHNY, CDR2 SVGAGI (reference sequence). Trimming stripped 6 bases from V and 4 bases from J, with 10 bases between. CDR3 nucleotides: TGTGCCAGCAGCCCCGCCGAGTACGAGCAGTACTTC. It is translated as CASSPAEYEQYF.

The chain links TRBV10-3 to TRBJ2-5, with 8 bases identical to TRBD1. V lost 0 bases, J lost 5 bases, and 2 bases stayed unmatched. CDR1 ENHRY and CDR2 SYGVKD come from the germline V gene. The CDR3 is made up of 14 amino acids. Here the CDR3 DNA reads TGTGCCATCAGTGAGTCGACAGGGGTGGAGACCCAGTACTTC. Translating it yields CAISESTGVETQYF.